The clone carrying this T cell receptor beta chain was picked up a small number of times. What it binds is not known. MiXCR, applied by TCRdb to the multiplex PCR reads, yields one record per CDR3 protein. The sample gives some 110,000 distinct CDR3 sequences, about 29% of which show up once; 5.5% to 7% is in the top ten. The data stem from a study of breast tumors, draining lymph nodes, adjacent tissues. Whole-study findings and limits: That most tumor T cells come from lymph nodes remained unproven. Tumor TCR diversity was below lymph nodes but above nontumor tissue. Luminal-like breast cancer showed significantly greater tumor-nontumor repertoire similarity than basal-like breast cancer did.

Samples came from axillary lymph nodes draining the breast cancer. Sequences were obtained from axillary lymph node tissue. The source of this sequence is a female donor with breast cancer. Some clones in this sample may be carry-over from other donors' samples.

The CDR3 spells CASSLGGHTEAFF. The CDR3 nucleotides are TGTGCCAGCAGCTTAGGGGGTCACACTGAAGCTTTCTTT. The chain joins TRBV11-1 to TRBJ1-1; D is undetermined. Trimming took off 1 base at V and 3 bases at J, with 6 bases between the two ends. This CDR3 is 13 amino acids long. The V gene's germline CDR1 is SGHAT and CDR2 FQDESV (reference sequence). Using reference TRBV11-1 and TRBJ1-1 for the parts outside the CDR3, the full variable domain is EAEVAQSPRYKITEKSQAVAFWCDPISGHATLYWYRQILGQGPELLVQFQDESVVDDSQLPKDRFSAERLKGVDSTLKIQPAELGDSAMYLCASSLGGHTEAFFGQGTRLTVV.